This T cell receptor beta chain was retrieved from a study of cytomegalovirus exposure and HLA in healthy donors. About this clone itself: Antigen: not known.

Whole-study results and caveats: For TCR beta chains, V- and J-gene trimming was later linked to a missense DCLRE1C variant. Of the V segments, some could not be distinguished, including TRBV6-2 and TRBV6-3, and were excluded.

CDR1 and CDR2 (germline): SGHTA, FQGNSA. V dropped 1 base and J dropped 8; count of bases not matched to a gene: 4. The CDR3 is 15 amino acids. Donors consisted of healthy bone marrow donors. 60 Vbeta and 13 Jbeta primers were used in PCR. Study processing details: Later, about 80 million unique TCR beta chains were counted in an analysis, and approximately 9.9 million of them were shared. Here immunoSEQ multiplex PCR was the method, and the copy in TCRdb shows in-frame clones only, minus some. The D gene and trimming were derived from the DNA, and the V and J assignments and clone size from that table. This table has approximately 190,000 clones, 84% appearing once.

Sequences were obtained from PBMCs. J is TRBJ1-4 and V is TRBV7-2; 10 bases fit TRBD1. The receptor comes from a boy between 10 and 17 years old in good health and CMV-seronegative. The CDR3 nucleotides are TGTGCCAGCAGCTTAGACGGGACAGGGGTAGAAAAACTGTTTTTT. It codes for CASSLDGTGVEKLFF.